The source of this T cell receptor beta chain is a study of early T cells in non-severe SARS-CoV-2 infection. Study details: Bulk RNA from unsorted whole blood was sequenced; chains were unpaired. Notes on the study in general: The VDJdb matching leaned toward anti-spike CD8 responses and overlooked private and CD4 specificities.

This clonotype was observed a few times. Its antigen is not identified. From germline, CDR1 is LNHNV and CDR2 YYDKDF (reference sequence). This CDR3 contains 15 residues. Individually, cDNA molecules had unique molecular identifiers attached to them. TCRdb called the 5' RACE reads again in MiXCR, with one record for every CDR3 protein. The table shows roughly 56,000 distinct CDR3 sequences, with about 16% occurring only once. The chain has TRBV15 and TRBJ2-7, with D possibly TRBD1 on 5 matching bases. The source is an adult who was a healthcare worker with PCR-confirmed SARS-CoV-2 infection or an uninfected control (not recorded which). The sample consisted of whole blood, taken at baseline. CDR3 residues: CASAPLGREAYEQYF. CDR3 in DNA: TGTGCTTCCGCCCCTTTGGGCAGGGAAGCCTACGAGCAGTACTTC.